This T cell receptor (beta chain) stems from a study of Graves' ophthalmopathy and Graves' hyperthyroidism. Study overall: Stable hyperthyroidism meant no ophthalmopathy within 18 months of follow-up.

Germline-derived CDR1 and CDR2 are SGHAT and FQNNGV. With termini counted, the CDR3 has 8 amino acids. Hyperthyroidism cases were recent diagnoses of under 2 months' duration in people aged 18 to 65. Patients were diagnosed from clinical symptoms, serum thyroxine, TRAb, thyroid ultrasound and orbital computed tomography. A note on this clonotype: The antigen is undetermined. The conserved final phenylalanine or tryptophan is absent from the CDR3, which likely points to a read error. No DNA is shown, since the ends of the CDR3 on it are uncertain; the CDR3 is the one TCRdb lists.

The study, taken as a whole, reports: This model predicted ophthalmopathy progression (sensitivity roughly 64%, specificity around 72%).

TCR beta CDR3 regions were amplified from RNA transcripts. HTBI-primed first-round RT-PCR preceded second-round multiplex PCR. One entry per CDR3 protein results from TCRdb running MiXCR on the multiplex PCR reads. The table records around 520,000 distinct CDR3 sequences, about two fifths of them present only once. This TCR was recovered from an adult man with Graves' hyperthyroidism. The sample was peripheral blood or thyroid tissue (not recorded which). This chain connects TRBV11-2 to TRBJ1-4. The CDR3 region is CASSLTAG.